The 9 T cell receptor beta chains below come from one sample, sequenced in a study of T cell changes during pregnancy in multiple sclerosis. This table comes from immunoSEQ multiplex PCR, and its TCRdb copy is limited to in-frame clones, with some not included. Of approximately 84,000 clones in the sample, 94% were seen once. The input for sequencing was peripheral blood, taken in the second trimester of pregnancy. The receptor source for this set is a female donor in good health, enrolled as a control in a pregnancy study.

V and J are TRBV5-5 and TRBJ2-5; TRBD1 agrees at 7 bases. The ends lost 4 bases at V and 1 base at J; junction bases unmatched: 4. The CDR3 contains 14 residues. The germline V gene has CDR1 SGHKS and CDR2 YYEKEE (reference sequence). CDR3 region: CASSPGTAQETQYF. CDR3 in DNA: TGTGCCAGCAGCCCTGGGACAGCCCAAGAGACCCAGTACTTC.

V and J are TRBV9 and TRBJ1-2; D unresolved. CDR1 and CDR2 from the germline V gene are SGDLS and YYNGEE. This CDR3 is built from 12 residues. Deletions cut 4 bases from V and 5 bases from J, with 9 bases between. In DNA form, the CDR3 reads TGTGCCAGCAGCCCCCTCTCGTATGGCTACACCTTC. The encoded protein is CASSPLSYGYTF.

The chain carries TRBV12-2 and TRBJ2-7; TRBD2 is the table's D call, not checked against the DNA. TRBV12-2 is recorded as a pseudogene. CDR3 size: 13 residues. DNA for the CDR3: TGTGCAAGTCGCCACCGGGACTACTACGAGCAGTACTTC. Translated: CASRHRDYYEQYF.

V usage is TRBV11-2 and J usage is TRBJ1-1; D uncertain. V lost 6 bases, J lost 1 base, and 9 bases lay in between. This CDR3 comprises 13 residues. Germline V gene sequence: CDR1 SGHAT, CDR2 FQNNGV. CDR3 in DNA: TGTGCCAGCAGTAAAGGGAGGAACACTGAAGCTTTCTTT. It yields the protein CASSKGRNTEAFF.

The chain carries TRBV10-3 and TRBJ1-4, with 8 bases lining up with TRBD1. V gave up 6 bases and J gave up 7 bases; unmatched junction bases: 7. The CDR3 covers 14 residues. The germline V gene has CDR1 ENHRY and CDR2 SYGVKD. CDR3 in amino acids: CAISRGQVGEKLFF. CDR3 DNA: TGTGCCATCAGCAGGGGACAGGTTGGTGAAAAACTGTTTTTT.

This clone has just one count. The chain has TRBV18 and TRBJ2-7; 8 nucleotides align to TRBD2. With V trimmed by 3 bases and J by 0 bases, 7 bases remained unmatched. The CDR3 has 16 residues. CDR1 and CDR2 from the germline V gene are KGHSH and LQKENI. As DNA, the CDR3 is TGTGCCAGCTCACCCTTAGCGGGACCATACTCCTACGAGCAGTACTTC. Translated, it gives CASSPLAGPYSYEQYF.

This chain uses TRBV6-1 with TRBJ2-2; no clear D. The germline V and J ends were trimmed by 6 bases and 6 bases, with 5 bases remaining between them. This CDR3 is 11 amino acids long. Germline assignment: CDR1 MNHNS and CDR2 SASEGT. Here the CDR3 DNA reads TGTGCCAGCAGGGCGGCCGGGGAGCTGTTTTTT. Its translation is CASRAAGELFF.

In DNA, the CDR3 is TGTGCCAGCAGCGTAAAGGAGGGCCCGGCAGATACGCAGTATTTT. Residues: CASSVKEGPADTQYF. This chain joins TRBV9 and TRBJ2-3; possible D gene TRBD2, 6 bases. The V gene's germline CDR1 is SGDLS and CDR2 YYNGEE. The CDR3 consists of 15 residues. The germline V and J ends were trimmed by 1 base and 4 bases, with 13 bases remaining between them.

Here the CDR3 DNA reads TGTGCCAGCAGCTTAGCGAGCGCCTCCTACGAGCAGTACTTC. It yields the protein CASSLASASYEQYF. The chain has TRBV7-2 and TRBJ2-7; no clear D. The germline gives CDR1 SGHTA, CDR2 FQGNSA. The CDR3 extends over 14 amino acids. The germline V and J ends were trimmed by 0 bases and 0 bases, with 6 bases remaining between them.